The sequence of this TCR beta chain was determined in a study of TIL therapy for anti-PD-1-resistant metastatic lung cancer (dated by TCRdb to 2020 to 2022). As for the study more broadly: Tumors were harvested before any PD-1/PD-L1 blockade; patients then received nivolumab, and those progressing received lymphodepletion, expanded TIL infusion and IL-2. A median age of 54 years (range about 35-75) and a median tumor PD-L1 proportion score of 6% were recorded among enrolled patients. Most of the cohort had lung adenocarcinoma, including a handful of EGFR-mutant tumors and two ALK-rearranged tumors, and half of the patients were either current or former smokers. A median non-synonymous tumor mutation burden of around 1.5 mutations per megabase was determined across the cohort by whole-exome sequencing. Clonotypes were tracked across tumor, expanded TIL product and serial blood samples by T cell receptor beta sequencing of tumor and peripheral blood. The paper's findings and limits, for the study overall: Infused TIL clonotypes partially replaced the baseline peripheral repertoire then decayed over months, with no apparent association between persistence and response. The study protocol defined all tumor marker inferences as exploratory. Generalizability was limited because the cohort was highly selected, with more treatment-naive, never-smoker and oncogene-addicted patients included than is typical.

The immunoSEQ v3 hsTCRB kit was used to amplify TCR beta CDR3 regions from genomic DNA through bias-controlled multiplex PCR. TCR libraries were sequenced on an Illumina NextSeq 500 to 2 million or so read pairs for survey level or roughly 5-6.5 million for deep level. Concerning the study's data processing: V, D and J genes were assigned, non-productive sequences were removed, and clonality was reported by immunoSEQ Analyzer software. To compare repertoires between infused TIL and blood, productive Simpson clonality was used along with the Morisita overlap index of productive TRB rearrangements. For each clone in blood, the absolute clonotype count was estimated by multiplying the lymphocyte count by the CD3+ fraction and by the clone's productive frequency. TCRdb mirrors the immuneACCESS table, restricted to in-frame sequences. Some clones are absent from its copies; in checked studies, under half trace to an unresolved V gene, and the reason for the others is unknown. That table gives V, J and clone size, and the DNA gave D and trimming. The sample table lists some 46,000 clones, 70% to 85% of them with a count of one. Roughly 16% of the sample rests with the top ten.

Relative to germline, V is 0 bases shorter and J is 5 bases shorter, with 8 bases between their ends. The CDR3 starts with the cysteine, ends with the phenylalanine, and has 13 residues. The only DNA kept is the CDR3, 39 bases in frame from the first base. In the germline V gene (reference sequence), CDR1 corresponds to SGHNT and CDR2 to YYREEE. Of note for this clone: It has no known antigen specificity. No much larger clone is present one base from it, and per-base qualities are unavailable.

The time point label, read with the paper, signifies: pre-treatment sample, taken before nivolumab and TIL therapy. A phase I trial run at two centers enrolled adults with stage 4 NSCLC between late 2017 and 2020. The samples were drawn from an open-label, single-arm phase I trial testing tumor-infiltrating lymphocyte therapy combined with nivolumab in advanced non-small cell lung cancer. Blood mononuclear cells from EDTA tubes were separated on a Ficoll gradient and snap-frozen as pellets, and DNA was extracted from the cells using a Qiagen mini-prep kit. This specimen consisted of blood, obtained at baseline. This chain joins TRBV5-4 to TRBJ1-1; TRBD1 could be the D gene, as 5 bases match. This receptor was identified in a man between 65 and 85 years old with non-small cell lung cancer. The sequenced DNA: TGTGCCAGCAGCTTGGGTGGGGGGACTGAAGCTTTCTTT. This gives the protein CASSLGGGTEAFF.